This entry lists 29 T cell receptor beta chains sequenced from one sample in a study of shared clonotypes between healthy human individuals. Only CD45RO-negative cells positively selected for CCR7 counted as naive CD8 cells, so terminally differentiated effector memory CD45RA+ cells were excluded. This table comes from immunoSEQ multiplex PCR, and its TCRdb copy is limited to in-frame clones, with some not included. The data show around 2.1 million clones, roughly 91% seen once. Sample: naive CD8+ T cells from PBMCs. All receptors derive from a man younger than 35 in good health. Some clones in this sample may be carry-over from other donors' samples.

This chain joins TRBV18 and TRBJ2-5, with 9 bases that match TRBD1. The trim removed 2 bases at V and 2 bases at J, leaving 0 bases unmatched. Germline lookup yields CDR1 KGHSH and CDR2 LQKENI. This CDR3 contains 14 residues. In DNA, the CDR3 is TGTGCCAGCTCACCAGGGACAGGGCAAGAGACCCAGTACTTC. Translation gives CASSPGTGQETQYF.

Concerning this clone: Distinct nucleotide sequences in the sample also encode this CDR3. This chain joins TRBV5-6 and TRBJ1-1, with D uncertain. Germline loops: CDR1 SGHDT, CDR2 YYEEEE. The CDR3 sequence is 13 residues long. V lost 0 bases and J lost 5, with 8 bases in between. CDR3 in DNA: TGTGCCAGCAGCTTGGTACGAGGAACTGAAGCTTTCTTT. Encoded protein: CASSLVRGTEAFF.

The gene calls are TRBV2 and TRBJ2-5, with 7 bases that match TRBD2. This CDR3 has 15 residues. Germline assignment: CDR1 SNHLY and CDR2 FYNNEI. V gave up 3 bases and J gave up 5 bases; unmatched junction bases: 9. CDR3 in DNA: TGTGCCAGCAGTGAGCTTCTGCGGGAGTTGGAGACCCAGTACTTC. This sequence encodes CASSELLRELETQYF.

The chain uses TRBV19 and TRBJ1-4; tentative D call: TRBD1 (5 bases). Trimming removed 3 bases at V and 4 bases at J, with 9 bases between. This CDR3 comprises 14 residues. Germline lookup yields CDR1 LNHDA and CDR2 SQIVND (reference sequence). CDR3 in amino acids: CASSIWGNNEKLFF. The CDR3 nucleotides read TGTGCCAGTAGTATTTGGGGCAATAATGAAAAACTGTTTTTT.

This clone has only one observation. The junction departs from the called germline gene at one end, perhaps through a read error. V gene TRBV4-1 combines with J gene TRBJ1-2, with D tentatively TRBD1 (5 bases). The CDR3 is made up of 14 amino acids. The germline V gene encodes CDR1 MGHRA and CDR2 YSYEKL. The CDR3 DNA reads as TGCGCCAGCAGCCACGGGGGAAGGGACTACGGCTACACCTTC. This encodes CASSHGGRDYGYTF.

The chain uses TRBV7-9 and TRBJ2-2; 7 bases line up with TRBD1. The ends lost 3 bases at V and 4 bases at J; junction bases unmatched: 11. The CDR3 runs to 17 residues. Germline V lookup: CDR1 SEHNR, CDR2 FQNEAQ (reference sequence). CDR3 bases: TGTGCCAGCAGCTTGCCGGGACAGAAAGTACCCACCGGGGAGCTGTTTTTT. Translated, it gives CASSLPGQKVPTGELFF. Full variable domain (missing parts from reference TRBV7-9 and TRBJ2-2): DTGVSQNPRHKITKRGQNVTFRCDPISEHNRLYWYRQTLGQGPEFLTYFQNEAQLEKSRLLSDRFSAERPKGSFSTLEIQRTEQGDSAMYLCASSLPGQKVPTGELFFGEGSRLTVL.

This rearrangement joins TRBV6-1 to TRBJ2-7; tentative D call: TRBD1 (5 bases). Trimming took off 5 bases at V and 2 bases at J, with 7 bases between the two ends. The CDR3 sequence is 12 residues long. Germline values: CDR1 MNHNS, CDR2 SASEGT. The DNA for the CDR3 is TGTGCCAGCAGTTGGACAACCTACGAGCAGTACTTC. It encodes CASSWTTYEQYF.

The V gene is TRBV7-9, the J gene TRBJ1-2; D unclear. Germline values: CDR1 SEHNR, CDR2 FQNEAQ (reference sequence). The CDR3 covers 16 residues. Trimming removed 5 bases from V and 4 bases from J, with 20 bases in between. The CDR3 spells CASSPGVSGDFYGYTF. For the CDR3, the DNA is TGTGCCAGCAGCCCGGGAGTAAGCGGGGATTTCTATGGCTACACCTTC.

The chain combines TRBV11-2 with TRBJ1-2; D is undetermined. The V end lost 11 bases, the J end lost 7 bases, and 5 bases lay between the germline ends. Germline CDR1 reads SGHAT; CDR2 reads FQNNGV. This CDR3 is built from 8 residues. CDR3 loop: CAASGYTF. CDR3 nucleotide sequence: TGTGCCGCCAGTGGCTACACCTTC.

This clone was seen a few times. The same CDR3 is also encoded by other DNA sequences in this sample. The chain carries TRBV14 and TRBJ1-1; D gene unclear. Looked up from germline, CDR1 is SGHDN and CDR2 is FVKESK. The CDR3 is 12 residues long. Trimming cost V 4 bases and J 6 bases, with 9 bases left between them. In nucleotides, the CDR3 is TGTGCCAGCAGCCTTTTCGGACCTGAAGCTTTCTTT. Translating gives CASSLFGPEAFF.

The rearrangement joins TRBV6-1 to TRBJ2-3; D remains unclear. The CDR3 extends over 14 amino acids. With 7 bases removed from V and 0 bases from J, the gap between germline ends came to 11 bases. The germline CDR1 and CDR2 sequences are MNHNS and SASEGT. CDR3 nucleotides: TGTGCCAGCATCTTCACCTCTAGCACAGATACGCAGTATTTT. It yields the protein CASIFTSSTDTQYF.

The chain is built from TRBV4-2 and TRBJ2-1, with a possible D match to TRBD2 (6 bases). This CDR3 has 17 amino acids. The V gene lost 3 bases and the J gene lost 4 bases, with 19 bases spanning the gap. The germline CDR1 and CDR2 sequences are LGHNA and YNFKEQ. The CDR3 nucleotides read TGTGCCAGCAGCCAGACCGTCTACGCGGGACCTTACAATGAGCAGTTCTTC. Residues: CASSQTVYAGPYNEQFF.

This clone was seen only a few times. The chain couples TRBV15 to TRBJ2-7; weak D call: TRBD1 (5 bases). CDR3 length: 13 residues. CDR1 and CDR2 (germline): LNHNV, YYDKDF (reference sequence). V lost 3 bases and J 0 bases, leaving 6 bases between the germline ends. Here the CDR3 DNA reads TGTGCCACCAGCAGCACAGGCTCCTACGAGCAGTACTTC. Amino acids: CATSSTGSYEQYF.

This clone has a single count. The chain couples TRBV28 to TRBJ2-7; no clear D gene. V lost 3 bases and J 3 bases, leaving 6 bases between the germline ends. The CDR3 is 12 residues long. CDR1 and CDR2 (germline): MDHEN, SYDVKM. The DNA of the CDR3 is TGTGCCAGCAGTTTGTGGAACTACGAGCAGTACTTC. Translating gives CASSLWNYEQYF.

The rearrangement uses TRBV19 and TRBJ1-1, with 7 bases that match TRBD1. V shed 8 bases and J 7 bases; nucleotides not matched to a gene: 10. The length of the CDR3 is 13 residues. Germline V gene data show CDR1 as LNHDA and CDR2 as SQIVND (reference sequence). The CDR3 nucleotides read TGTGCCAGTTTGACAGGGAAATTGGATGAAGCTTTCTTT. Amino acid sequence: CASLTGKLDEAFF.

This rearrangement joins TRBV7-9 to TRBJ2-1; 11 bases are a match to TRBD1. The CDR3 length is 15 residues. Trimming cost V 5 bases and J 7 bases; bases outside gene matches: 7. The germline gives CDR1 SEHNR, CDR2 FQNEAQ (reference sequence). CDR3 nucleotides: TGTGCCAGCAGCGAAGGACAGGGGGCGAGGAATGAGCAGTTCTTC. This translates into CASSEGQGARNEQFF.

J is TRBJ1-1 and V is TRBV29-1; 8 positions match TRBD1. This CDR3 is built from 13 residues. V lost 5 bases and J lost 2; bases outside the gene matches: 4. Germline CDR1 and CDR2: SQVTM and ANQGSEA. The chain's CDR3 is CSVSGGENTEAFF. CDR3 DNA: TGCAGCGTTTCAGGGGGCGAAAACACTGAAGCTTTCTTT.

The chain is built from TRBV27 and TRBJ2-6; 14 nucleotides line up with TRBD2. The V gene end was trimmed by 5 bases and the J gene end by 0 bases; junction bases not matched to a gene: 9. CDR3 size: 20 residues. Germline loops: CDR1 MNHEY, CDR2 SMNVEV (reference sequence). In DNA, the CDR3 is TGTGCCAGCAGTACCCTGGGACTAGCGGGGGCACACTCTGGGGCCAACGTCCTGACTTTC. Translation: CASSTLGLAGAHSGANVLTF.

This chain connects TRBV10-3 to TRBJ2-7; 9 bases align to TRBD2. Losses at the gene ends were 2 bases for V and 7 bases for J; bases not matched to a gene: 6. Germline V gene lookup returns CDR1 ENHRY and CDR2 SYGVKD. The CDR3 is made up of 14 amino acids. The CDR3 here is CAISEGLAHLEQYF. The CDR3 nucleotides read TGTGCCATCAGTGAGGGACTAGCGCATCTTGAGCAGTACTTC.

The chain links TRBV28 to TRBJ1-5; 7 bases match TRBD1. Germline V gene lookup returns CDR1 MDHEN and CDR2 SYDVKM. Germline trimming cut 8 bases from V and 9 bases from J; bases unmatched to any gene: 7. The CDR3 covers 12 residues. The CDR3 coding sequence is TGTGCCAGCCTGACAGGGATAGGGCCCCAGCATTTT. Translated, it gives CASLTGIGPQHF.

The chain carries TRBV6-5 and TRBJ1-5; 7 positions agree with TRBD1. CDR1 and CDR2 from the germline V gene are MNHEY and SVGAGI. J gave up 6 bases and V 4 bases, and 6 bases lay outside the gene matches. The CDR3 is 14 residues long. CDR3 loop: CASSSQGGAQPQHF. The CDR3 coding sequence is TGTGCCAGCAGTTCGCAGGGGGGAGCTCAGCCCCAGCATTTT.

The CDR3 reads CASSITGTGVSYEQYF. CDR3 sequence (DNA): TGTGCCAGTAGTATCACCGGGACAGGGGTCAGCTACGAGCAGTACTTC. The chain joins TRBV19 to TRBJ2-7; 10 bases agree with TRBD1. This CDR3 contains 16 residues. With 3 bases clipped from V and 3 bases from J, the junction kept 8 bases outside the gene matches. Germline-derived CDR1 and CDR2 are LNHDA and SQIVND (reference sequence).

The V call is TRBV11-2, the J call TRBJ1-1; 9 positions agree with TRBD1. Per the germline V gene, CDR1 is SGHAT and CDR2 is FQNNGV. CDR3 length equals 18 residues. V lost 4 bases and J lost 3; bases outside the gene matches: 15. CDR3 DNA sequence: TGTGCCAGCAGCTCCACGGACAGGGGAATTCAGCGGGACACTGAAGCTTTCTTT. Protein sequence: CASSSTDRGIQRDTEAFF.

This chain uses TRBV27 with TRBJ2-5, with 11 bases that match TRBD2. CDR3 size: 18 residues. The ends lost 3 bases at V and 7 bases at J; junction bases unmatched: 16. The germline V gene has CDR1 MNHEY and CDR2 SMNVEV (reference sequence). CDR3 in amino acids: CASSFIGTSGVKRATQYF. The CDR3 DNA sequence: TGTGCCAGCAGTTTTATTGGGACTAGCGGAGTAAAACGGGCGACCCAGTACTTC.

The chain recombines TRBV11-2 with TRBJ2-2, with D uncertain. This CDR3 spans 12 amino acids. CDR1 and CDR2 from the germline V gene are SGHAT and FQNNGV. The V and J ends lost 11 bases and 6 bases respectively, with 13 bases between them. The CDR3 DNA sequence: TGTGCCTCGCTAGTGGTGGCCGGGGAGCTGTTTTTT. It specifies CASLVVAGELFF.

The J gene is TRBJ2-3, the V gene TRBV9; TRBD1 matches 10 bases. J was trimmed by 6 bases and V by 4 bases; bases with no gene match: 14. Germline values: CDR1 SGDLS, CDR2 YYNGEE. This CDR3 spans 17 amino acids. The DNA for the CDR3 is TGTGCCAGCAGCCCCCTCAGGACAGGGGGGGATTGGGATACGCAGTATTTT. Translating it yields CASSPLRTGGDWDTQYF. Full variable domain (remainder filled in from reference TRBV9 and TRBJ2-3): DSGVTQTPKHLITATGQRVTLRCSPRSGDLSVYWYQQSLDQGLQFLIQYYNGEERAKGNILERFSAQQFPDLHSELNLSSLELGDSALYFCASSPLRTGGDWDTQYFGPGTRLTVL.

The chain uses TRBV6-5 and TRBJ2-3, with D hard to call. Per the germline V gene, CDR1 is MNHEY and CDR2 is SVGAGI. This CDR3 region has 15 residues. Deletions cut 6 bases from V and 3 bases from J, with 16 bases between. CDR3 protein: CASRERHRWTDTQYF. The CDR3 bases are TGTGCCAGCAGGGAAAGACATAGATGGACAGATACGCAGTATTTT.

This chain uses TRBV5-4 with TRBJ2-2; either TRBD1 or TRBD2 may supply D (5 bases each). The V and J ends lost 4 bases and 4 bases respectively, with 17 bases between them. The CDR3 spans 16 residues. Germline V gives CDR1 SGHNT, CDR2 YYREEE (reference sequence). The CDR3 DNA sequence: TGTGCCAGCAGCGCGGCACCCCCAGGGAGCACCGGGGAGCTGTTTTTT. It codes for CASSAAPPGSTGELFF.

The chain couples TRBV28 to TRBJ1-5; TRBD1 agrees at 7 bases. Germline values: CDR1 MDHEN, CDR2 SYDVKM. The ends lost 4 bases at V and 6 bases at J; junction bases unmatched: 6. The CDR3 loop spans 14 amino acids. The CDR3 spells CASSWKQGFQPQHF. The CDR3 bases are TGTGCCAGCAGTTGGAAACAGGGGTTTCAGCCCCAGCATTTT. The full variable domain, its missing parts supplied by reference TRBV28 and TRBJ1-5, is DVKVTQSSRYLVKRTGEKVFLECVQDMDHENMFWYRQDPGLGLRLIYFSYDVKMKEKGDIPEGYSVSREKKERFSLILESASTNQTSMYLCASSWKQGFQPQHFGDGTRLSIL.